These T cell receptor beta chains were read from a single sample in a study of glioma-infiltrating T cells. TCRdb passed the multiplex PCR reads through MiXCR, listing each CDR3 protein once. The profile shows approximately 100,000 distinct CDR3 sequences, 29% of them singletons. The sequenced sample was glioma tissue, nonneoplastic brain tissue, or PBMCs (not recorded which). The origin of the receptors is a human donor with low-grade glioma or glioblastoma, undergoing nonglioma brain surgery, or in good health (not recorded which). The CDR3 runs from the conserved cysteine through the conserved F or W. Each record gives: D gene, clone size, V gene, J gene, CDR3 protein, CDR3 DNA. D genes are given only for firm matches. For some rows the clone size is stated as once, few or many, or as a class when expanded; others skip it.

-	many	TRBV7-2	TRBJ2-3	CASSSTANTQYF	TGTGCCAGCAGCTCGACAGCTAATACGCAGTATTTT
-	-	TRBV19	TRBJ2-2	CASSIVGRTGELFF	TGTGCCAGTAGTATAGTCGGGAGAACCGGGGAGCTGTTTTTT
TRBD2	few	TRBV3-1	TRBJ2-2	CASSRLAGGRGTGELFF	TGTGCCAGCAGCCGACTAGCGGGGGGGCGTGGAACCGGGGAGCTGTTTTTT
-	many	TRBV27	TRBJ2-1	CASISLKGYNEQFF	TGTGCCAGCATTTCTTTGAAAGGCTACAATGAGCAGTTCTTC
-	few	TRBV4-1	TRBJ2-1	CASSQGIGSEQFF	TGCGCCAGCAGCCAAGGGATAGGGTCTGAGCAGTTCTTC
TRBD2	many	TRBV20-1	TRBJ2-3	CSAKRGEDTQYF	TGCAGTGCTAAGCGGGGGGAAGATACGCAGTATTTT
TRBD1	many	TRBV7-3	TRBJ1-1	CASGTGSNTEAFF	TGTGCCAGCGGGACAGGTTCAAACACTGAAGCTTTCTTT
-	-	TRBV29-1	TRBJ2-5	CSVARLGKTQYF	TGCAGCGTCGCTAGACTGGGAAAGACCCAGTACTTC
TRBD1	-	TRBV14	TRBJ1-6	CASSLTRGTSPLHF	TGTGCCAGCAGCCTTACCAGGGGGACTTCACCCCTCCACTTT
TRBD1	-	TRBV12-3/TRBV12-4	TRBJ1-5	CASSRTGGHNQPQHF	TGTGCCAGCAGCCGGACAGGGGGCCACAATCAGCCCCAGCATTTT
-	many	TRBV6-1	TRBJ2-5	CASPGGLDSLLETQYF	TGTGCCAGCCCTGGAGGCCTGGACAGCCTGCTGGAGACCCAGTACTTC
-	few	TRBV7-9	TRBJ2-1	CASSDHYNEQFF	TGTGCCAGCTCGGACCACTACAATGAGCAGTTCTTC
-	-	TRBV2	TRBJ2-6	CAELVDSGANVLTF	TGTGCCGAGCTCGTGGACTCTGGGGCCAACGTCCTGACTTTC
TRBD1	many	TRBV4-2	TRBJ2-1	CASSLRDRGFSEQFF	TGTGCCAGCAGCCTCCGGGACAGGGGGTTTAGTGAGCAGTTCTTC
-	-	TRBV12-3/TRBV12-4	TRBJ1-6	CASSLARGGGGSPLHF	TGTGCCAGCAGTTTAGCGCGGGGGGGAGGAGGTTCACCCCTCCACTTT
-	-	TRBV9	TRBJ2-3	CASSVTSTYTDTQYF	TGTGCCAGCAGCGTAACTAGCACCTACACAGATACGCAGTATTTT
TRBD1	many	TRBV6-6	TRBJ2-7	CASSYYPGTGPSYEQYF	TGTGCCAGCAGTTACTACCCCGGGACAGGGCCGTCCTACGAGCAGTACTTC
-	-	TRBV9	TRBJ1-3	CASSVAFAGGGNTIYF	TGTGCCAGCAGCGTAGCTTTCGCGGGTGGTGGAAACACCATATATTTT
-	many	TRBV19	TRBJ1-5	CASSGGSGFLGAQHF	TGTGCCAGTAGTGGAGGATCAGGGTTCCTGGGGGCCCAGCATTTT
-	many	TRBV7-2	TRBJ2-5	CASSLAYGETQYF	TGTGCCAGCAGCTTAGCGTACGGGGAGACCCAGTACTTC
-	-	TRBV2	TRBJ2-3	CGVGVKTDTQYF	TGTGGGGTAGGCGTAAAGACAGATACGCAGTATTTT
TRBD2	many	TRBV4-3	TRBJ2-3	CASSQVKRGGTDTQYF	TGCGCCAGCAGCCAAGTGAAGCGGGGGGGCACAGATACGCAGTATTTT
TRBD1	many	TRBV4-3	TRBJ1-2	CASSQEETGGNYGYTF	TGCGCCAGCAGCCAAGAGGAGACAGGGGGTAACTATGGCTACACCTTC
-	few	TRBV12-3/TRBV12-4	TRBJ1-6	CASKVGPENSPLHF	TGTGCCAGCAAAGTAGGACCGGAGAATTCACCCCTCCACTTT
-	-	TRBV19	TRBJ2-2	CASRNGSTPTGELFF	TGTGCCAGTAGAAACGGGAGTACCCCCACCGGGGAGCTGTTTTTT
-	many	TRBV4-3	TRBJ2-7	CASSQVQGRSYEQYF	TGCGCCAGCAGCCAAGTGCAGGGACGATCCTACGAGCAGTACTTC
-	-	TRBV5-4	TRBJ2-5	CASSLALGGWNQETQYF	TGTGCCAGCAGCTTGGCCTTAGGGGGTTGGAACCAAGAGACCCAGTACTTC
-	-	TRBV6-1	TRBJ2-5	CASSPEGTQYF	TGTGCCAGCAGCCCCGAGGGGACCCAGTACTTC
TRBD1	many	TRBV7-2	TRBJ1-1	CASSNRDRGSNTEAFF	TGTGCCAGCAGTAACCGGGACAGGGGATCGAACACTGAAGCTTTCTTT
-	-	TRBV7-2	TRBJ2-5	CASSTGALQETQYF	TGTGCCAGCAGCACGGGAGCATTGCAAGAGACCCAGTACTTC
-	few	TRBV3-1	TRBJ2-5	CASSRTTDKQETQYF	TGTGCCAGCAGCCGGACTACAGATAAGCAAGAGACCCAGTACTTC
TRBD1	many	TRBV18	TRBJ1-2	CASSPGQVSGYTF	TGTGCCAGCTCACCGGGACAGGTATCCGGCTACACCTTC
TRBD2	-	TRBV7-9	TRBJ2-3	CASSKSGGHTDTQYF	TGTGCCAGCAGCAAGAGCGGGGGACACACAGATACGCAGTATTTT
-	-	TRBV6-1	TRBJ1-4	CAISPTLLNGEKLFF	TGTGCCATCAGTCCCACTCTGCTGAACGGGGAAAAACTGTTTTTC
TRBD1	many	TRBV20-1	TRBJ2-7	CSARRDRKPEQYF	TGCAGTGCCCGCCGGGACAGGAAGCCCGAGCAGTACTTC
-	few	TRBV6-1	TRBJ2-3	CAISFGGTDTQYF	TGTGCCATCAGTTTTGGGGGTACAGATACGCAGTATTTT
-	many	TRBV14	TRBJ1-2	CASSPGPEYGYTF	TGTGCCAGCAGCCCAGGACCAGAATATGGCTACACCTTC
TRBD1	-	TRBV20-1	TRBJ2-1	CSARDPLGQARYEQFF	TGCAGTGCTAGAGATCCTTTGGGACAGGCCCGCTACGAGCAGTTCTTC
-	-	TRBV7-2	TRBJ1-1	CASSRWTRMNTEALF	TGTGCCAGCAGCCGCTGGACACGAATGAACACTGAAGCTCTCTTT
TRBD2	-	TRBV9	TRBJ2-7	CASSVAIAGTNEQYF	TGTGCCAGCAGCGTAGCGATAGCGGGGACCAACGAGCAGTACTTC
-	few	TRBV7-3	TRBJ1-1	CASSLQPGDTEAFF	TGTGCCAGCAGCTTACAGCCTGGGGACACTGAAGCTTTCTTT
-	few	TRBV3-1	TRBJ1-5	CASSQDPAGRMHF	TGTGCCAGCAGCCAAGATCCGGCGGGACGAATGCATTTT
-	-	TRBV29-1	TRBJ1-2	CSVSQGDYGYTF	TGCAGCGTCTCTCAGGGTGACTATGGCTACACCTTC
-	-	TRBV19	TRBJ2-3	CASTSFGAGVVADTQYF	TGTGCCAGTACCAGCTTTGGGGCAGGGGTGGTTGCAGATACGCAGTATTTT
-	-	TRBV6-2/TRBV6-3	TRBJ2-5	CASSYLPKETQYF	TGTGCCAGCAGTTACTTGCCTAAGGAGACCCAGTACTTC
-	-	TRBV7-2	TRBJ2-1	CASSQSPYNEKFF	TGTGCCAGCAGCCAGAGCCCCTACAATGAGAAGTTCTTC
TRBD1	many	TRBV7-9	TRBJ2-5	CASSDPGQGQETQYF	TGTGCCAGCAGCGACCCGGGACAGGGCCAAGAGACCCAGTACTTC
TRBD1	many	TRBV5-6	TRBJ1-1	CASSRGHGDTEAFF	TGTGCCAGCAGCAGGGGGCACGGAGACACTGAAGCTTTCTTT
-	few	TRBV20-1	TRBJ2-7	CSARSGGSLGQYF	TGCAGTGCTAGAAGTGGAGGGTCCCTAGGGCAGTACTTC
-	-	TRBV27	TRBJ1-5	CASSIGQTNQPQHF	TGTGCCAGCAGTATTGGACAGACCAATCAGCCCCAGCATTTT
TRBD1	few	TRBV30	TRBJ2-7	CAWNPRGSTSSYEQYF	TGTGCCTGGAACCCCAGGGGGTCCACTAGCTCCTACGAGCAGTACTTC